The clone carrying this T cell receptor (beta chain) has only a few counts. Reverse transcribed after extraction, RNA yielded cDNA as the sequencing template. Data came from immunoSEQ multiplex PCR; TCRdb stores just in-frame clones and leaves some out. The sample carries approximately 180,000 clones, 63% recorded once. CD4+ and CD8+ T cells were sorted from PBMCs stained for CD3, CD4 and CD8. The entry originates in a study of CD8+ T cells in alopecia areata. Study summary: Patients in the study were on tofacitinib for 6 to 18 months, then off it for 6 months.

The material sequenced was CD4+ T cells sorted from blood, taken at week 0. This TCR derives from a human donor with alopecia areata.

This CDR3 reads CAIRGVQETQYF. Here the CDR3 DNA reads TGTGCCATCAGGGGGGTTCAAGAGACCCAGTACTTC. The chain combines TRBV10-3 with TRBJ2-5; perhaps D is TRBD1 or TRBD2 (5 bases each). The V and J ends lost 6 bases and 2 bases respectively, with 7 bases between them. The CDR3 is 12 amino acids. Germline CDR1 reads ENHRY; CDR2 reads SYGVKD.